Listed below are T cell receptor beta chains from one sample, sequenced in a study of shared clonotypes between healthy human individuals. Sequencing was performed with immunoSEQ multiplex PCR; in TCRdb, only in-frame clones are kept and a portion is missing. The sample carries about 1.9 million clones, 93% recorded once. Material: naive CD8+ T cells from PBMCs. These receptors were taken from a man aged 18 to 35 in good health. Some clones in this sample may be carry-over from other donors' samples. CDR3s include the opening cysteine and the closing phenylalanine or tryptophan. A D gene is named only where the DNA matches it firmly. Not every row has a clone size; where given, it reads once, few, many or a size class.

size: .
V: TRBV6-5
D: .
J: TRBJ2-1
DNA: TGTGCCAGCAGTTACGGGTTGTTAGCGAATGAGCAGTTCTTC
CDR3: CASSYGLLANEQFF

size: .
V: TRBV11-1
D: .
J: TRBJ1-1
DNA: TGTGCCAGCAGCTTAGGTCCCGGGGGGAGAACTGAAGCTTTCTTT
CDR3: CASSLGPGGRTEAFF

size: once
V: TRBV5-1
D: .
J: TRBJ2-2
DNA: TGCGCCAGCAGCTTGAGTTCCGGAGGCACCGGGGAGCTGTTTTTT
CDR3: CASSLSSGGTGELFF

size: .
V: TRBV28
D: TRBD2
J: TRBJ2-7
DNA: TGTGCCAGCAGCCCCCCGGGAGGGAACGAGCAGTACTTC
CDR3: CASSPPGGNEQYF

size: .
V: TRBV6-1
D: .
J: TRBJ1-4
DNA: TGTGCCAGCAGTGACCCCCGTGGGGGACACGAAAAACTGTTTTTT
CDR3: CASSDPRGGHEKLFF

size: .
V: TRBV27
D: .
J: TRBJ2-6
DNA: TGTGCCAGCAGTTTAGTTGGGGGCCCCTCTGGGGCCAACGTCCTGACTTTC
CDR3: CASSLVGGPSGANVLTF

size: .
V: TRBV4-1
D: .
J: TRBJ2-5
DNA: TGCGCCAGCAGCCTTTCCTTGGGAGAGACCCAGTACTTC
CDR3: CASSLSLGETQYF

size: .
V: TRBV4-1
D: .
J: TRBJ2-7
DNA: TGCGCCAGCAGCCAACCTGGGCCCGCCTACGAGCAGTACTTC
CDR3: CASSQPGPAYEQYF

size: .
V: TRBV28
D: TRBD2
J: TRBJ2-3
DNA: TGTGCCAGCAGTCACGAGGGACTAGCGGGAGACACAGATACGCAGTATTTT
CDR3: CASSHEGLAGDTDTQYF

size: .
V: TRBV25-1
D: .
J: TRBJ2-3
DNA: TGTGCCAGCAGTTTCGGCGACCGCGTTGTTGATACGCAGTATTTT
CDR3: CASSFGDRVVDTQYF

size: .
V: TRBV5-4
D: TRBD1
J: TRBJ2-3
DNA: TGTGCCAGCAGCTCAGGGGGTACGCAGTATTTT
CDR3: CASSSGGTQYF

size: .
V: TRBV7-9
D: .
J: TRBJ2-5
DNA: TGTGCCAGCAGCAGATCCGGGGTCCAAGAGACCCAGTACTTC
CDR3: CASSRSGVQETQYF

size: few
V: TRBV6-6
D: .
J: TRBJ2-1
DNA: TGTGCCAGCAGTTACTCAGATCGCGGGGCCTACAATGAGCAGTTCTTC
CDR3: CASSYSDRGAYNEQFF

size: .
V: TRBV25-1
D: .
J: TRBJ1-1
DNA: TGTGCCAGCAGAGGCGGGACTCCCCCGGGGTGGAACACTGAAGCTTTCTTT
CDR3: CASRGGTPPGWNTEAFF

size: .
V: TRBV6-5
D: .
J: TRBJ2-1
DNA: TGTGCCAGCAGTTACTCGAATGCCCCCGGGGGTGAGCAGTTCTTC
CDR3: CASSYSNAPGGEQFF

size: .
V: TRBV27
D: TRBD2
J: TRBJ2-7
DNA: TGTGCCAGCAGATTAGGGACTAGCAGCTACGAGCAGTACTTC
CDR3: CASRLGTSSYEQYF

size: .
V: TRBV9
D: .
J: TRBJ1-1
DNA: TGTGCCAGCAGCGTAGCCTCGGGGGATCTACGGGAAGCTTTCTTT
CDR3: CASSVASGDLREAFF

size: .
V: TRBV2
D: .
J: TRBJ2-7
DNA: TGTGCCAGCGCCCCGGGAGTCTCCTACGAGCAGTACTTC
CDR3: CASAPGVSYEQYF

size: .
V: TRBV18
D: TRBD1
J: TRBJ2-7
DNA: TGTGCCAGCTCACCACTTCTTCCGGGACAGGATCCTCTTGCCTACGAGCAGTACTTC
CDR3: CASSPLLPGQDPLAYEQYF

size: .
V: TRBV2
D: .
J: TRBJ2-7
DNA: TGTGCCATCATAACGGGCTCCTTCGGGCAGTACTTC
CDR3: CAIITGSFGQYF

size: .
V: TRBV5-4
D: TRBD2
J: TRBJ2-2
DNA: TGTGCCAGCAGCATCAAGCGGGAGAGGATCCCCGGGGAGCTGTTTTTT
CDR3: CASSIKRERIPGELFF

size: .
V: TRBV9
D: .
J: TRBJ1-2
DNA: TGTGCCAGCAGCCTGAACGGGGGCCGGTCTTCTAACTATGGCTACACCTTC
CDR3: CASSLNGGRSSNYGYTF

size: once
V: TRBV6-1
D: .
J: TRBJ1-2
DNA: TGTGCCAGCAGTGAAGCTGGCTATGGCTACACCTTC
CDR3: CASSEAGYGYTF

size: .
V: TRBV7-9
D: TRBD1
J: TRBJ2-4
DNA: TGTGCCAGCAGCCCCAAGGGACAGGGGGCCAAAAACATTCAGTACTTC
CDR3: CASSPKGQGAKNIQYF

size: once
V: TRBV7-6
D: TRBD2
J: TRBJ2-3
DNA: TGTGCCAGCAGCTTAGCGAGCGGGGCGAGCACAGATACGCAGTATTTT
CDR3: CASSLASGASTDTQYF

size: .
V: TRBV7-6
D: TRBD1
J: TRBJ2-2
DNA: TGTGCCAGCAGCTTAGCCCAGGGGGCAGACACCGGGGAGCTGTTTTTT
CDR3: CASSLAQGADTGELFF

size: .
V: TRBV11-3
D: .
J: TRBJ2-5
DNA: TGTGCCAGCAGCTTAGGAGGCAGCCGGACCCAGTACTTC
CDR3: CASSLGGSRTQYF

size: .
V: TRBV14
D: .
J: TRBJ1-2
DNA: TGTGCCAGCAGCCAAGACAGGGCTGGCGGCTACACCTTC
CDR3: CASSQDRAGGYTF

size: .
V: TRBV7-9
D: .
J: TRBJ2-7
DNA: TGTGCCAGCAGCCCTGCGGGGGAGCAGTACTTC
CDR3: CASSPAGEQYF

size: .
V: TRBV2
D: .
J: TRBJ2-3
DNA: TGTGCCAGGATGAGAGAACAGGGAAACTACACAGATACGCAGTATTTT
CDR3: CARMREQGNYTDTQYF

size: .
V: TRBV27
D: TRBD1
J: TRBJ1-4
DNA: TGTGCCAGCAGTTTATATGGGGGACAGGGGGCAGGGGAAAAACTGTTTTTT
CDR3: CASSLYGGQGAGEKLFF

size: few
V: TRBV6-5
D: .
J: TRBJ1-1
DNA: TGTGCCAGCAGTTTCCGGGGCGGCATGAACACTGAAGCTTTCTTT
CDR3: CASSFRGGMNTEAFF

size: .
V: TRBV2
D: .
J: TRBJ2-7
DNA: TGTGCCAGCAGTCGAGGGCAGAGCTCCTACGAGCAGTACTTC
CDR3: CASSRGQSSYEQYF

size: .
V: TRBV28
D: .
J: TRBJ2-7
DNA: TGTGCCAGCAGTTCGGGTATTACCTCCTACGAGCAGTACTTC
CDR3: CASSSGITSYEQYF

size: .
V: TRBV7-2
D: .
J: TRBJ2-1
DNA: TGTGCCAGCAGCTTATTACGCAGCAATGAGCAGTTCTTC
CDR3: CASSLLRSNEQFF

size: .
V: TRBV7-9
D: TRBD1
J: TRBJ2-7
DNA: TGTGCCAGCAGTCCAGACAGGGGGCAATCCTACGAGCAGTACTTC
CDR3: CASSPDRGQSYEQYF

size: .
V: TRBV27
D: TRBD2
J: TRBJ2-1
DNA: TGTGCCAGCAGTTTTAGCGGGTCTTCCTACAATGAGCAGTTCTTC
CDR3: CASSFSGSSYNEQFF

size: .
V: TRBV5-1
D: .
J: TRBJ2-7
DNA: TGCGCCAGCAGCTTGGTAGGAAACGAGCAGTACTTC
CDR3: CASSLVGNEQYF

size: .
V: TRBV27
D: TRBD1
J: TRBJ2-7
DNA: TGTGCCAGCAGTTTCGGGACAGGAAGAGACGAGCAGTACTTC
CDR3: CASSFGTGRDEQYF

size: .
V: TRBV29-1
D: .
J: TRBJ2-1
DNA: TGCAGCGTTGAGGCAGGGATCGCCTACAATGAGCAGTTCTTC
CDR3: CSVEAGIAYNEQFF

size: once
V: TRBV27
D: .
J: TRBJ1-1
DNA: TGTGCCACCGCCCCCCAGGAGAACACTGAAGCTTTCTTT
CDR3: CATAPQENTEAFF

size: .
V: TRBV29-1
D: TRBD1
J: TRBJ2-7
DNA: TGCAGCGTTGAGTCAGTCCGGGACAGGGTTCCCTACGAGCAGTACTTC
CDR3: CSVESVRDRVPYEQYF

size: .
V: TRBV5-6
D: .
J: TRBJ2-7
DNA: TGTGCCAGCAGCTTGGCGGGAGTTCGGGAGCAGTACTTC
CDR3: CASSLAGVREQYF

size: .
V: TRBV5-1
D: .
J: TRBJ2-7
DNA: TGCGCCAGCAGCTTTCCAGGAAGCTACGAGCAGTACTTC
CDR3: CASSFPGSYEQYF

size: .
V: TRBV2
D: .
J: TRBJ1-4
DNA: TGTGCCAGCGTGAGGTGGGACGACCGGGATAATGAAAAACTGTTTTTT
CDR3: CASVRWDDRDNEKLFF

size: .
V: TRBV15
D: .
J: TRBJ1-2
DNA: TGTGCCACCAGCAGAGATCGACAGGTTAACTATGGCTACACCTTC
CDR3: CATSRDRQVNYGYTF

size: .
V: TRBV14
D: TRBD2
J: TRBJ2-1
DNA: TGTGCCAGCAGCCAAATAGCGGGACTTTACAATGAGCAGTTCTTC
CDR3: CASSQIAGLYNEQFF

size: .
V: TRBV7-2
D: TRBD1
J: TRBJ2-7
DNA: TGTGCCAGCAGCTTTTACGCAGGGGGCATTATTTACGAGCAGTACTTC
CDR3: CASSFYAGGIIYEQYF

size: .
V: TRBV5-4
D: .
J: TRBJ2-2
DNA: TGTGCCAGCAGCTCCATAAGTAATCCCAGGGGACGAACCGGGGAGCTGTTTTTT
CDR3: CASSSISNPRGRTGELFF

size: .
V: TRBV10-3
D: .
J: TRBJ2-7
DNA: TGTGCCATCAGTGAGGGAGTAGCCTACGAGCAGTACTTC
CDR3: CAISEGVAYEQYF

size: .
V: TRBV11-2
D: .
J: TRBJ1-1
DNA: TGTGCCAGCAGCTTTTTCGAACCGTACGCTGAAGCTTTCTTT
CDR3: CASSFFEPYAEAFF

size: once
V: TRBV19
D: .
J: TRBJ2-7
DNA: TGTGCCAGTGGCGACGGGATGACCTACGAGCAGTACTTC
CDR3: CASGDGMTYEQYF

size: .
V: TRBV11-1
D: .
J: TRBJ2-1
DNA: TGTGCCAGCAGCCCATACAGGAGCTCCTACAATGAGCAGTTCTTC
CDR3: CASSPYRSSYNEQFF

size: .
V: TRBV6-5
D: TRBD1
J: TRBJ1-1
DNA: TGTGCCAGCAGGACAGGGGGGAACACTGAAGCTTTCTTT
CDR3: CASRTGGNTEAFF

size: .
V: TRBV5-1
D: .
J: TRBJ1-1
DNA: TGCGCCAGCAGCGGGTCATCTGAAGCTTTCTTT
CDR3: CASSGSSEAFF

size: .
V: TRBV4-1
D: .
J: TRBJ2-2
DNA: TGCGCCAGCAGCTCCCGGTTAGCGGAGAGTAACACCGGGGAGCTGTTTTTT
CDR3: CASSSRLAESNTGELFF

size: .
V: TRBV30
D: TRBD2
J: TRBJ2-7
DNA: TGTGCCTGGAGTGTCGCTAGCGGGGATTACGAGCAGTACTTC
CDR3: CAWSVASGDYEQYF

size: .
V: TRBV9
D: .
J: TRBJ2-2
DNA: TGTGCCAGCAGCGTAGAGCCCGCAGGGATGGTCGGGGAGCTGTTTTTT
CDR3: CASSVEPAGMVGELFF

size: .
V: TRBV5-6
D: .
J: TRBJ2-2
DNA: TGTGCCAGCAGCGCCGGGCGTAGTCCCGGGGAGCTGTTTTTT
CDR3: CASSAGRSPGELFF

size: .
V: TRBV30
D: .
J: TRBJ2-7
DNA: TGTGCCTGGGGCTTTGCAGCGTCCTACGAGCAGTACTTC
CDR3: CAWGFAASYEQYF